This TCR beta chain was captured in a study of CD8 T cells in Susac syndrome. The CDR3 length is 14 residues. Trimming removed 7 bases at V and 4 bases at J, with 17 bases between. CDR1 SNHLY and CDR2 FYNNEI come from the germline V gene. Random hexamers served to reverse transcribe about 0.5 to 1 ug RNA. TCRdb fed the immunoSEQ multiplex PCR reads into MiXCR, producing one record per CDR3 protein. In the table there are some 200,000 distinct CDR3 sequences, more than 85% of which are singletons. The chain is built from TRBV2 and TRBJ2-7, with D possibly TRBD2 on 5 matching bases. The sequenced sample was CD8+ T cells from PBMCs. The sequence derives from a human donor with Susac syndrome. CDR3 amino acids: CASISGNFPYEQYF. Here the CDR3 DNA reads TGTGCCAGCATATCCGGGAACTTTCCTTACGAGCAGTACTTC.